This entry is about one TCR beta chain. Antigen: not known. The investigators reverse transcribed all of the isolated RNA, so they sequenced expressed TCRB transcripts. The method was immunoSEQ multiplex PCR; TCRdb's version includes in-frame clones alone and lacks a portion of them. The data show roughly 260,000 clones, with around 9.9% seen just once and over 0.015% held by the top ten. Via the markers CD45RO/CCR7/CD25/CD127/CD95/CD27, stem cell-like memory, regulatory, central memory and naive CD4+ cells were sorted. The data were obtained in a study of beta chain features in type 1 diabetes. Study-level background: Regarding age, gender and cell yields, patients proved similar to healthy donors.

Study-wide results and limits: Shorter TCRB CDR3s, moderately but significantly so, were found in Type 1 diabetes patients in all four CD4+ subsets. A PCR bias possibly favoring shorter templates would apply equally to patients and controls. VDJ junctions in type 1 diabetes patients carried more deletions and fewer insertions.

V lost 7 bases to trimming and J lost 6 bases; unmatched junction nucleotides: 14. Germline values: CDR1 SEHNR, CDR2 FQNEAQ (reference sequence). CDR3 length: 15 residues. The chain joins TRBV7-9 to TRBJ2-7; 8 bases line up with TRBD1. The clonotype was recovered from a man in his thirties or forties with type 1 diabetes. The specimen was naive CD4+ T cells from blood. CDR3 sequence reads: CASTLTRTGLFEQYF. The CDR3 DNA follows: TGTGCCAGCACCTTGACTAGGACAGGGTTGTTCGAGCAGTACTTC.